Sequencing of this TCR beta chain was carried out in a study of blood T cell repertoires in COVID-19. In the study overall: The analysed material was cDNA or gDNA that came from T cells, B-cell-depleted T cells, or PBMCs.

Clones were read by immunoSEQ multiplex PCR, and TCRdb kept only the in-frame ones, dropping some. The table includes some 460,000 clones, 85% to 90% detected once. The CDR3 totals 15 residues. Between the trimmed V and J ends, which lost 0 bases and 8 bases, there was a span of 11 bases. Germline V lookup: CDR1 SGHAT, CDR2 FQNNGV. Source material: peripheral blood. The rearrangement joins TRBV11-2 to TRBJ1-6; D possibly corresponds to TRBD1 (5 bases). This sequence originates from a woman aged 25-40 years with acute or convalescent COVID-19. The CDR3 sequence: CASSLDRRGDSPLHF. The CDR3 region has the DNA TGTGCCAGCAGCTTAGATCGGAGGGGAGATTCACCCCTCCACTTT. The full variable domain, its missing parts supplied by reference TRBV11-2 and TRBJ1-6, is EAGVAQSPRYKIIEKRQSVAFWCNPISGHATLYWYQQILGQGPKLLIQFQNNGVVDDSQLPKDRFSAERLKGVDSTLKIQPAKLEDSAVYLCASSLDRRGDSPLHFGNGTRLTVT.